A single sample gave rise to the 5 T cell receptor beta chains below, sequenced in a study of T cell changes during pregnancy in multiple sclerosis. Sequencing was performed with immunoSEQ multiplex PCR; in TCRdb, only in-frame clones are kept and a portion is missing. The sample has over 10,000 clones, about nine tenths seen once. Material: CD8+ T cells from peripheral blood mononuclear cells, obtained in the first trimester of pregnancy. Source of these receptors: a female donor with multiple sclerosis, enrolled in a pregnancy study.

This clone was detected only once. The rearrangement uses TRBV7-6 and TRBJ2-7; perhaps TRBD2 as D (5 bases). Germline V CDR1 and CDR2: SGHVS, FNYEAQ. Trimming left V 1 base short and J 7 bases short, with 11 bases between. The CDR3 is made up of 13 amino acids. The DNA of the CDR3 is TGTGCCAGCAGCTTAGGCCCGGGATGGGAGCAGTACTTC. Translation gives CASSLGPGWEQYF.

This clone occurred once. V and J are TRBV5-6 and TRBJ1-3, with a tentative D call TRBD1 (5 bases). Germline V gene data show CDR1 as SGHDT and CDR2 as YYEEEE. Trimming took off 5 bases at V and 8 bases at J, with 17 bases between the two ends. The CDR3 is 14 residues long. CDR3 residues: CASSLGGISHTIYF. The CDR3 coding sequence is TGTGCCAGCAGTCTCGGGGGAATCTCCCACACCATATATTTT. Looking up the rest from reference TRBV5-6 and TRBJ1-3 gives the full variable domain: DAGVTQSPTHLIKTRGQQVTLRCSPKSGHDTVSWYQQALGQGPQFIFQYYEEEERQRGNFPDRFSGHQFPNYSSELNVNALLLGDSALYLCASSLGGISHTIYFGEGSWLTVV.

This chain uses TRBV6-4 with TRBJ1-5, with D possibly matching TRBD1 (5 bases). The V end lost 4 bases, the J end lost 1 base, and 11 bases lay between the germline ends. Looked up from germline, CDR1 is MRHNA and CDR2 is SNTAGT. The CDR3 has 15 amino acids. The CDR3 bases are TGTGCCAGCAGTGGCCCGGGACTCAGCAATCAGCCCCAGCATTTT. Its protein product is CASSGPGLSNQPQHF.

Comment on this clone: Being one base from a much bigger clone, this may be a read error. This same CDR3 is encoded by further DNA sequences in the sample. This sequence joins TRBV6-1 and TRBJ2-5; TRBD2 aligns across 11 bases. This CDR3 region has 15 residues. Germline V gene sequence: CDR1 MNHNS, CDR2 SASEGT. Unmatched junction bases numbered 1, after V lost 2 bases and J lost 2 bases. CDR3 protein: CASSELAGGQETQYF. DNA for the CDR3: TGTGCCAGCAGTGAATTAGCGGGGGGGCAAGAGACCCAGTACTTC.

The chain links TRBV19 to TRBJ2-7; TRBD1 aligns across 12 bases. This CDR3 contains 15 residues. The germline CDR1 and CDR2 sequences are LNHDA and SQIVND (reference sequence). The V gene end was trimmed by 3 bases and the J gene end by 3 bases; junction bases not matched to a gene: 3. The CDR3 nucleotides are TGTGCCAGTAGTATCGGGACAGGGGGCTTCTACGAGCAGTACTTC. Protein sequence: CASSIGTGGFYEQYF.